This T cell receptor (beta chain) stems from a study of T cell clones after liver transplantation. About the research overall: Subjects received no induction therapy and standard immunosuppression until randomization at 12-24 months post-transplant. The study, taken as a whole, reports: Graft donor-reactive T cells may have migrated into the graft rather than being deleted. A significant post-transplant drop in circulating graft-donor-reactive CD4 TCRbeta sequences occurred in most of the 8 subjects.

Trimming took 6 bases from V and 0 from J, leaving 14 bases between them. The CDR3 is 16 amino acids. Germline CDR1 KGHSH, CDR2 LQKENI. The table lists this clone with a few counts. Antigen: not known. Clones were sequenced by immunoSEQ multiplex PCR, and TCRdb holds only the in-frame ones, with some missing. Counted here are about 19,000 clones, about 87% occurring once; the ten biggest clones make up 10% to 15%. J is TRBJ1-4 and V is TRBV18; D unclear. The sequencing used CD8+ T cells from blood, collected before liver transplant. This TCR derives from a human donor who received a liver transplant. CDR3 nucleotides: TGTGCCAGCTCCCGCCCGGAAGACGCAACTAATGAAAAACTGTTTTTT. Encoded protein: CASSRPEDATNEKLFF.